The clone carrying this T cell receptor beta chain showed up many times. Its antigen is undetermined. These data come from a study of neurological immune-mediated disorders. The germline V and J ends were trimmed by 4 bases and 6 bases, with 10 bases remaining between them. The CDR3 is made up of 12 amino acids. CDR1 and CDR2 from the germline V gene are SGHVS and FQNEAQ. Findings and caveats of the study: No sharing of CDR3 amino acid sequences was observed among expanded clones across subjects, suggesting private repertoires in all groups.

The cDNA came from 5'RACE, which used 10-nucleotide random UMIs. From 15-18 subjects, every sequencing run obtained over 200 million TCR-beta sequences. From the 5' RACE reads, TCRdb called clonotypes with MiXCR, one entry per CDR3 protein. The sample includes approximately 48,000 distinct CDR3 sequences, around a tenth of them seen just once. Sequencing input: PBMCs. This TCR came from a man aged 70-80 years with HTLV-1-associated myelopathy (HAM/TSP). The V call is TRBV7-8, the J call TRBJ2-7, with a tentative D call TRBD1 (5 bases). CDR3 sequence reads: CASSWGSGEQYF. The CDR3 DNA is TGTGCCAGCAGCTGGGGCTCGGGCGAGCAGTACTTC.